The clone carrying this T cell receptor (beta chain) showed up just a few times. TCRdb analysed the 5' RACE reads with MiXCR anew, one entry per CDR3 protein. Found here are 84,000 or so distinct CDR3 sequences, about 14% of them singletons; the top ten hold approximately 10%. The source of the sample is a study of early T cells in non-severe SARS-CoV-2 infection. Study-wide background: Investigators sequenced bulk RNA drawn from unsorted whole blood, and chains remained unpaired.

CDR3 size: 11 residues. With 5 bases removed from V and 6 bases from J, the gap between germline ends came to 4 bases. Germline CDR1 KGHDR, CDR2 SFDVKD. This receptor was obtained from an adult who was a healthcare worker with PCR-confirmed SARS-CoV-2 infection or an uninfected control (not recorded which). The sample comprised whole blood. The chain employs TRBV24-1 and TRBJ2-1; no firm D call. Written as DNA, the CDR3 is TGTGCCACCAGTGGAGGCAATGAGCAGTTCTTC. It is translated as CATSGGNEQFF.